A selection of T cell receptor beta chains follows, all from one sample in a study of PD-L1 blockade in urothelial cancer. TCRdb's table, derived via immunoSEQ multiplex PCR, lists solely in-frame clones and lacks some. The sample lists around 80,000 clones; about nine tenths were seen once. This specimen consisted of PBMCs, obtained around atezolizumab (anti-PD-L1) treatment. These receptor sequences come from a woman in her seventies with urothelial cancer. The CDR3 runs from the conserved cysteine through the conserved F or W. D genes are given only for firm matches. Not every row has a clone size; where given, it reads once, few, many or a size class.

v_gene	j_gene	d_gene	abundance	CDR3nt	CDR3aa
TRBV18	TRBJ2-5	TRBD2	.	TGTGCCAGCTCAGACGGACTAGCGGGAGGTTCACAGACCCAGTACTTC	CASSDGLAGGSQTQYF
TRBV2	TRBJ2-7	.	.	TGTGCCAGCAATACGGGTTTCTACGAGCAGTACTTC	CASNTGFYEQYF
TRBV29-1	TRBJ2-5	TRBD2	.	TGCAGCGTTGGGGGGATATCGGGGGGTCGGGAGACCCAGTACTTC	CSVGGISGGRETQYF
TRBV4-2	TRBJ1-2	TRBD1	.	TGTGCCAGCAGCCAAGCCGGGACAGGGAACTATGGCTACACCTTC	CASSQAGTGNYGYTF
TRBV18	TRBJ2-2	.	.	TGTGCCAGCTCACCACTTGCGGGGCCGAACACCGGGGAGCTGTTTTTT	CASSPLAGPNTGELFF
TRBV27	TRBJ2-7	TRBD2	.	TGTGCCAGCAAGCGGGGGCGGGAGGTTTACGAGCAGTACTTC	CASKRGREVYEQYF
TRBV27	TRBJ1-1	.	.	TGTGCCAGCAGTTTGGGGAGGAAAGCTTTCTTT	CASSLGRKAFF
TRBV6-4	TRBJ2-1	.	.	TGTGCCAGCAGACGTACGGTCTTCACCTACAATGAGCAGTTCTTC	CASRRTVFTYNEQFF
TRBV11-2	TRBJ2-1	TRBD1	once	TGTGCCAGCAGACGGACAGGGGGCGGGAACAATGAGCAGTTCTTC	CASRRTGGGNNEQFF
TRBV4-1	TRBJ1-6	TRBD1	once	TGCGCCAGCAGCCATGGACAGGGAGGGGGGAATTCACCCCTCCACTTT	CASSHGQGGGNSPLHF
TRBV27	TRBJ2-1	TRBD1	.	TGTGCCAGCAGTTGGGGACAGGGGTTCGATGAGCAGTTCTTC	CASSWGQGFDEQFF
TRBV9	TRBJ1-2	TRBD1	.	TGTGCCAGCAGCGCCGACAGGGGGTATGATGGCTACACCTTC	CASSADRGYDGYTF
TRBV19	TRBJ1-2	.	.	TGTGCCAGCCAGGGACTGCTGGAGGGCGGCTATGGCTACACCTTC	CASQGLLEGGYGYTF
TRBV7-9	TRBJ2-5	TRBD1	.	TGTGCCAGCAGCCTCCCGACAGGGGGCGGTTTGGAGACCCAGTACTTC	CASSLPTGGGLETQYF
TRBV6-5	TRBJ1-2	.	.	TGTGCCAGCCGCGGGGGGGTCTCGGGAGGCTATGGCTACACCTTC	CASRGGVSGGYGYTF
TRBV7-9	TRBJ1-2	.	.	TGTGCCAGCAGCTCAGATACAGGGTATGAGGGCTACACCTTC	CASSSDTGYEGYTF